This entry concerns a single T cell receptor (beta chain). The clone's antigen remains unknown. Base qualities are not at hand, and no much larger clone is one base apart. The data derive from a study of control samples from healthy donors and cancer patients (dated by TCRdb to 2020 to 2021). The library relied on the immunoSEQ multiplex PCR assay. This is the immuneACCESS table as TCRdb keeps it, with only in-frame sequences that have V and J called. A part of the clones is gone; compared with another copy, unresolved V genes explain less than half, and the rest is unexplained. This sample holds some 20,000 clones; 88% were observed only once. The leading ten clones occupy more than 7% of the sample. From the cysteine up to the phenylalanine, the CDR3 has a length of 16 residues. Of all the DNA, just the CDR3 is kept, 48 bases in frame from base 1. Via the germline V gene, CDR1 is SGHRS and CDR2 YFSETQ. V is trimmed back by 1 base and J by 3 bases, and the junction contains 4 bases that no gene match accounts for.

Material for sequencing was PBMCs. This TCR came from a woman in her sixties or seventies with head and neck cancer. The V gene is TRBV5-1 and the J gene is TRBJ2-2, and 9 junction bases match TRBD2. Here the CDR3 is given as CASSLRVAGDTGELFF. The nucleotides read TGCGCCAGCAGCTTGAGGGTAGCGGGAGACACCGGGGAGCTGTTTTTT.